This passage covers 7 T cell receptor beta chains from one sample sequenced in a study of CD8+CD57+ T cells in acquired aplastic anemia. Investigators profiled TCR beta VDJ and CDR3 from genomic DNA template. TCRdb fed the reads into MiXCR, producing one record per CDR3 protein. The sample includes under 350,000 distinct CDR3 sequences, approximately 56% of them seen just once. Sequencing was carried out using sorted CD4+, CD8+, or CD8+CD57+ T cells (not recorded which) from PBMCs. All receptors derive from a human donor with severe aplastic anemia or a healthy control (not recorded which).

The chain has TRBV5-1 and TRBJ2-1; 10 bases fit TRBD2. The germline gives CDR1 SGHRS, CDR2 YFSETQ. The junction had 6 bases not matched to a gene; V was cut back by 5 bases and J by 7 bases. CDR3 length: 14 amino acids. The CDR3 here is CASRPTLAGNEQFF. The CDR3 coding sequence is TGCGCCAGCAGGCCTACACTAGCGGGGAATGAGCAGTTCTTC.

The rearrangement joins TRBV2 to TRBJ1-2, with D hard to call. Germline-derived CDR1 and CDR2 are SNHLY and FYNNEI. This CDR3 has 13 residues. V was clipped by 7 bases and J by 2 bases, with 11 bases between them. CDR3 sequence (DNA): TGTGCCAGCAACTTACAGAAGAACTATGGCTACACCTTC. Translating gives CASNLQKNYGYTF.

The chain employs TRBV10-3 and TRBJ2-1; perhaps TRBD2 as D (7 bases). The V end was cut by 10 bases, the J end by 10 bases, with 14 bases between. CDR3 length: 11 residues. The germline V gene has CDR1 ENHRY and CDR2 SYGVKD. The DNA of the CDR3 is TGTGCCACCGCGGGGGCGGGGGAGCAGTTCTTC. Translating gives CATAGAGEQFF.

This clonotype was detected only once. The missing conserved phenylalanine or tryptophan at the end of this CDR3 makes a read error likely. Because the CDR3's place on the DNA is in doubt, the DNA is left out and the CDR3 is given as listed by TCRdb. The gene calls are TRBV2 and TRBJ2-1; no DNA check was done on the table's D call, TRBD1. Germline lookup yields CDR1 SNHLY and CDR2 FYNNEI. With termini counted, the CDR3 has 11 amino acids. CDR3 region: CASSAMTDLNT.

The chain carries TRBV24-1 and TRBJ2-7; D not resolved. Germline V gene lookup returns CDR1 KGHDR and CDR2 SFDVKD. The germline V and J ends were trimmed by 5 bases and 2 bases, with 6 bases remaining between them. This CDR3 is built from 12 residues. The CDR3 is CATSGDTYEQYF. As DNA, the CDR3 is TGTGCCACCAGTGGAGACACCTACGAGCAGTACTTC.

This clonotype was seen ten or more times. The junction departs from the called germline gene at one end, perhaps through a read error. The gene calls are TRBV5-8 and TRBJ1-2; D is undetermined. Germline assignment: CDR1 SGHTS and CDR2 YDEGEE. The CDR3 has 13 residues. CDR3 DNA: TGTGCCAGCAGCTTGCAGGTTGCCTATGGCTACATCTTC. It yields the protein CASSLQVAYGYIF.

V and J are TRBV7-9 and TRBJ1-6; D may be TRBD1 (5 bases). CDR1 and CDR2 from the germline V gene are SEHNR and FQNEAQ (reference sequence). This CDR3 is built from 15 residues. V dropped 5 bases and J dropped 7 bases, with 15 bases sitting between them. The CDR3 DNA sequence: TGTGCCAGCAGCCCACTTTCAGGGTTCAATTCACCCCTCCACTTT. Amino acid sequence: CASSPLSGFNSPLHF.